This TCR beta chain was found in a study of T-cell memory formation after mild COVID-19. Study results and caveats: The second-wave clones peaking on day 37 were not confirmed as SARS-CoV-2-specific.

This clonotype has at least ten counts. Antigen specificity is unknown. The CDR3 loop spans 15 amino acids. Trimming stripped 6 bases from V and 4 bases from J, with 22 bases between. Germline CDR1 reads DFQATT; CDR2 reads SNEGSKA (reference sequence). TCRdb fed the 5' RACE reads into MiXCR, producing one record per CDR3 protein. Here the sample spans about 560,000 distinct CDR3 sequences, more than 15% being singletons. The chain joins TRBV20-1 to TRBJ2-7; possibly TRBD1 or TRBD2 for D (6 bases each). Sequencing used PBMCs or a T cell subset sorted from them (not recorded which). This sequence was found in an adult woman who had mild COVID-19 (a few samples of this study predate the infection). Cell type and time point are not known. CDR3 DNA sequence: TGCAGTGCGGACGACCCAGCGCGGGACACTTACGAGCAGTACTTC. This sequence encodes CSADDPARDTYEQYF.